Below, 5 T cell receptor beta chains from the same sample are listed, as sequenced in a study of human T cells and chemical hapten exposure. Stated time point: pre-sensitization, week 0. The treatment: therapeutic diphenylcyclopropenone sensitization with weekly scalp DPC. TCRdb re-derived calls from the RACE reads in MiXCR, one entry per CDR3 protein. The sample holds approximately 180,000 distinct CDR3 sequences, around 30% seen once. The input for sequencing was whole blood, taken in connection with sensitization to the hapten diphenylcyclopropenone (DPC). The receptor source for this set is a woman aged 30 to 39 with alopecia areata. Some clones in this sample may be carry-over from other donors' samples.

This clonotype was observed a handful of times. V is TRBV7-2 and J is TRBJ2-5; 11 bases align to TRBD2. V lost 5 bases to trimming and J lost 3 bases; unmatched junction nucleotides: 2. Germline-derived CDR1 and CDR2 are SGHTA and FQGNSA. This CDR3 is 14 amino acids long. The CDR3 spells CASSPSGGKETQYF. CDR3 DNA sequence: TGTGCCAGCAGCCCTAGCGGGGGGAAAGAGACCCAGTACTTC.

This clonotype has a handful of counts. The J gene is TRBJ1-6, the V gene TRBV7-3; 9 positions match TRBD1. The CDR3 consists of 19 residues. Germline V gene sequence: CDR1 SGHTA, CDR2 FQGTGA. V gave up 5 bases and J gave up 6 bases; unmatched junction bases: 17. The CDR3 nucleotides read TGTGCCAGCAGCCGATGGGCCCCGGGACAGGGTCACTTTAATTCACCCCTCCACTTT. As protein: CASSRWAPGQGHFNSPLHF. Full variable domain (missing parts from reference TRBV7-3 and TRBJ1-6): GAGVSQTPSNKVTEKGKYVELRCDPISGHTALYWYRQSLGQGPEFLIYFQGTGAADDSGLPNDRFFAVRPEGSVSTLKIQRTERGDSAVYLCASSRWAPGQGHFNSPLHFGNGTRLTVT.

The chain couples TRBV28 to TRBJ2-2; no firm D call. The germline V and J ends were trimmed by 1 base and 6 bases, with 6 bases remaining between them. Germline CDR1 and CDR2: MDHEN and SYDVKM. The CDR3 runs to 13 residues. The chain's CDR3 is CASSLYRAGELFF. CDR3 bases: TGTGCCAGCAGTTTATATAGGGCCGGGGAGCTGTTTTTT.

CDR3 in DNA: TGTGCCAGCAGTCCGGTGTCGGACTATGGCTACACCTTC. Translated: CASSPVSDYGYTF. The chain carries TRBV12-3 or TRBV12-4 and TRBJ1-2, with D unresolved. The CDR3 spans 13 residues. Trimming took off 5 bases at V and 3 bases at J, with 10 bases between the two ends.

The chain links TRBV7-2 to TRBJ2-3; D is unresolved. The CDR3 length is 13 residues. Trimming took 3 bases from V and 1 from J, leaving 5 bases between them. The germline CDR1 and CDR2 sequences are SGHTA and FQGNSA. Here the CDR3 reads CASSFGRTDTQYF. Here the CDR3 DNA reads TGTGCCAGCAGCTTCGGGCGCACAGATACGCAGTATTTT.